These 30 T cell receptor beta chains came from one sample sequenced in a study of Graves' ophthalmopathy and Graves' hyperthyroidism. The authors amplified TCR beta CDR3 regions, and they did so from RNA transcripts for repertoire sequencing. RT-PCR was first run with HTBI primers, then multiplex PCR in a second round. Via MiXCR, TCRdb re-called the multiplex PCR reads, giving one row per CDR3 protein. Of about 1.1 million distinct CDR3 sequences detected, 36% appear once; the ten largest clones hold over 8.5%. The sample was peripheral blood or thyroid tissue (not recorded which). Receptors originate from an adult man with Graves' hyperthyroidism.

This clonotype was detected only a few times. V gene TRBV7-6 combines with J gene TRBJ1-3; no firm D call. Per the germline V gene, CDR1 is SGHVS and CDR2 is FNYEAQ. Trimming took 0 bases from V and 7 from J, leaving 4 bases between them. The CDR3 length is 12 residues. CDR3 DNA: TGTGCCAGCAGCTTAGCACCCAACACCATATATTTT. Protein product: CASSLAPNTIYF.

This clonotype was picked up a small number of times. The J gene is TRBJ1-4, the V gene TRBV29-1; no firm D call. Trimming took off 6 bases at V and 7 bases at J, with 3 bases between the two ends. Germline loops: CDR1 SQVTM, CDR2 ANQGSEA. This CDR3 comprises 9 residues. The CDR3 sequence is CSVGEKLFF. In nucleotides, the CDR3 is TGCAGCGTCGGTGAAAAACTGTTTTTT.

This clonotype was seen ten or more times. This sequence joins TRBV15 and TRBJ1-4, with D possibly TRBD1 on 5 matching bases. Per germline, CDR1 LNHNV and CDR2 YYDKDF (reference sequence). The CDR3 is 13 amino acids. Trimming pared 8 bases from V and 8 bases from J, leaving 15 bases between. CDR3 amino acids: CATGGGNREKLFF. CDR3 coding DNA: TGTGCCACCGGGGGGGGGAACCGAGAAAAACTGTTTTTT. The complete variable domain, with remaining parts taken from reference TRBV15 and TRBJ1-4, reads DAMVIQNPRYQVTQFGKPVTLSCSQTLNHNVMYWYQQKSSQAPKLLFHYYDKDFNNEADTPDNFQSRRPNTSFCFLDIRSPGLGDTAMYLCATGGGNREKLFFGSGTQLSVL.

There are many counts of this clonotype. The chain recombines TRBV2 with TRBJ1-6, with a tentative D call TRBD1 (5 bases). Trimming cost V 6 bases and J 8 bases, with 17 bases left between them. The length of the CDR3 is 15 residues. Germline V gives CDR1 SNHLY, CDR2 FYNNEI. CDR3 loop: CASSDEGAGYSPLHF. The CDR3 DNA reads TGTGCCAGCAGCGACGAAGGGGCAGGTTATTCACCCCTCCACTTT.

In regard to this clonotype: The junction does not match germline at one end; this may be a read error. V is TRBV5-1 and J is TRBJ2-5; D possibly matches TRBD1 or TRBD2 (5 bases each). CDR1 is SGHRS and CDR2 is YFSETQ in the germline V gene. The CDR3 extends over 15 amino acids. The CDR3 protein is CASSQIFRDGETQYF. CDR3 in DNA: TGTGCCAGCAGCCAAATTTTCCGGGACGGCGAGACCCAGTACTTC.

The rearrangement uses TRBV20-1 and TRBJ2-2; TRBD1 matches 9 bases. CDR1 and CDR2 from the germline V gene are DFQATT and SNEGSKA (reference sequence). The CDR3 covers 14 residues. V trimming: 2 bases; J trimming: 7 bases; junction bases outside the gene matches: 5. The CDR3 spells CSARPTGGGGELFF. CDR3 nucleotide sequence: TGCAGTGCTAGACCGACAGGGGGTGGCGGGGAGCTGTTTTTT.

The genes are TRBV29-1 and TRBJ1-2; 8 nucleotides agree with TRBD1. The CDR3 covers 13 residues. The V segment lost 6 bases and the J segment 4 bases; nucleotides outside the gene matches: 7. Germline CDR1 SQVTM, CDR2 ANQGSEA. CDR3 DNA sequence: TGCAGCGTACCCAGAGGGACAGGCTATGGCTACACCTTC. Residues: CSVPRGTGYGYTF.

This clonotype occurred many times. CDR3 sequence reads: CASSDRDDGELFF. The CDR3 DNA reads as TGTGCCAGCAGTGACCGGGACGACGGGGAGCTGTTTTTT. This chain uses TRBV12-3 or TRBV12-4 with TRBJ2-2, with D perhaps matching TRBD1 or TRBD2 (5 bases each). Trimming removed 5 bases from V and 7 bases from J, with 11 bases in between. This CDR3 comprises 13 residues.

This clonotype was detected many times. CDR3 sequence: CASSQQAAQETQYF. The CDR3 DNA is TGTGCCAGCAGCCAGCAGGCTGCCCAAGAGACCCAGTACTTC. The chain is built from TRBV7-8 and TRBJ2-5; D remains ambiguous. The ends were cut back, 5 bases at V and 1 base at J, with 11 bases in the middle. The germline V gene encodes CDR1 SGHVS and CDR2 FQNEAQ. This CDR3 has 14 amino acids.

This clonotype was counted many times. This chain joins TRBV5-8 and TRBJ1-1; TRBD1 is a possible D gene (5 bases). Germline V CDR1 and CDR2: SGHTS, YDEGEE. CDR3 length: 12 amino acids. V was cut by 1 base and J by 8 bases, with 9 bases left in between. Here the CDR3 reads CASSLTQGEAFF. DNA of the CDR3: TGTGCCAGCAGCTTGACCCAGGGAGAAGCTTTCTTT. Using reference TRBV5-8 and TRBJ1-1 for the parts outside the CDR3, the full variable domain is EAGVTQSPTHLIKTRGQQATLRCSPISGHTSVYWYQQALGLGLQFLLWYDEGEERNRGNFPPRFSGRQFPNYSSELNVNALELEDSALYLCASSLTQGEAFFGQGTRLTVV.

The J gene is TRBJ2-6, the V gene TRBV29-1; unclear D gene. This CDR3 has 14 amino acids. Trimming took off 4 bases at V and 0 bases at J, with 7 bases between the two ends. Germline V gives CDR1 SQVTM, CDR2 ANQGSEA. The CDR3 DNA is TGCAGCGTTGGTATGACCTCTGGGGCCAACGTCCTGACTTTC. Its protein product is CSVGMTSGANVLTF.

This clonotype appeared a few times. The chain has TRBV12-3 or TRBV12-4 and TRBJ1-1; the D gene is possibly TRBD1 (5 bases). This CDR3 region has 15 residues. Trimming removed 5 bases from V and 4 bases from J, with 17 bases in between. CDR3 protein: CASSPGTRGGTEAFF. CDR3 in DNA: TGTGCCAGCAGTCCCGGGACCCGAGGAGGCACTGAAGCTTTCTTT.

This chain joins TRBV29-1 and TRBJ2-7; a weak D match, TRBD1 (6 bases). Germline V gives CDR1 SQVTM, CDR2 ANQGSEA. The CDR3 runs 12 residues. The V and J ends lost 8 bases and 4 bases respectively, with 15 bases between them. The CDR3 DNA reads as TGCAGCAGTTGGGACACCGAATACGAGCAGTACTTC. Translating gives CSSWDTEYEQYF.

Points on this clonotype: A much larger clone differs by one base, so this may be a read error. J is TRBJ2-7 and V is TRBV7-2; perhaps TRBD1 as D (5 bases). Per germline, CDR1 SGHTA and CDR2 FQGNSA. There are 12 residues in the CDR3. The DNA for the CDR3 is TGTGCCGGCAGCTACCCAGGGCCCGAGCAGTACTTC. Translated, it gives CAGSYPGPEQYF.

This clonotype was seen at least ten times. The rearrangement links TRBV29-1 to TRBJ2-7, with TRBD2 as a possible D gene (6 bases). The CDR3 loop spans 13 amino acids. Trimming shortened V by 7 bases and J by 1 base, and 14 bases separated the two germline ends. CDR1 is SQVTM, CDR2 ANQGSEA, per germline. In nucleotides, the CDR3 is TGCAGCGGAATAGCGGTGGATTCCTACGAGCAGTACTTC. This translates into CSGIAVDSYEQYF.

This chain uses TRBV7-9 with TRBJ2-2; D tentatively reads TRBD1 or TRBD2 (5 bases each). Trimming stripped 3 bases from V and 7 bases from J, with 18 bases between. There are 16 residues in the CDR3. Per the germline V gene, CDR1 is SEHNR and CDR2 is FQNEAQ (reference sequence). The CDR3 nucleotides are TGTGCCAGCAGCTTTTCCAGTCCCGGGGCGGTCGGGGAGCTGTTTTTT. Protein product: CASSFSSPGAVGELFF.

At least ten counts were recorded for this clonotype. The chain links TRBV9 to TRBJ2-6; TRBD1 agrees at 8 bases. This CDR3 has 17 amino acids. Germline CDR1 SGDLS, CDR2 YYNGEE. J gave up 2 bases and V 0 bases, and 4 bases lay outside the gene matches. This CDR3 is CASSVAPQGAGANVLTF. As DNA, the CDR3 is TGTGCCAGCAGCGTAGCCCCACAGGGGGCTGGGGCCAACGTCCTGACTTTC.

V gene TRBV25-1 combines with J gene TRBJ1-6; D is unresolved. Germline loops: CDR1 MGHDK, CDR2 SYGVNS. V was trimmed by 5 bases and J by 7 bases, leaving 12 bases between them. This CDR3 is 14 amino acids long. The CDR3 DNA follows: TGTGCCAGCAGTTCGGCAGGCGAAAATTCACCCCTCCACTTT. Encoded protein: CASSSAGENSPLHF.

This clonotype was counted at least ten times. A read error may produce the germline difference seen at one junction end. The chain is built from TRBV5-1 and TRBJ1-2; 9 bases agree with TRBD1. CDR3 size: 14 residues. CDR1 and CDR2 (germline): SGHRS, YFSETQ. CDR3 sequence: CASQRDRANYDYTF. DNA of the CDR3: TGCGCCAGCCAACGGGACAGGGCTAACTATGACTACACCTTC.

As for this clonotype: A much larger clone lies one base from this, so it may be a read error. This rearrangement joins TRBV20-1 to TRBJ2-7; 7 nucleotides agree with TRBD2. There are 14 residues in the CDR3. The V gene's germline CDR1 is DFQATT and CDR2 SNEGSKA (reference sequence). V gave up 6 bases and J gave up 3 bases; unmatched junction bases: 11. CDR3 loop: CSAPMAGVSYEQYF. CDR3 bases: TGCAGTGCCCCGATGGCGGGAGTGAGCTACGAGCAGTACTTC.

The V gene is TRBV7-8, the J gene TRBJ2-7; no firm D call. Trimming shortened V by 5 bases and J by 0 bases, and 17 bases separated the two germline ends. Germline V gene sequence: CDR1 SGHVS, CDR2 FQNEAQ. CDR3 length: 16 residues. CDR3 nucleotide sequence: TGTGCCAGCAGCCAAGATTCGGGCCAGAGCTCCTACGAGCAGTACTTC. Amino acid sequence: CASSQDSGQSSYEQYF.

This chain uses TRBV13 with TRBJ2-7; maybe TRBD2 (5 bases). Between the trimmed V and J ends, which lost 5 bases and 2 bases, there was a span of 13 bases. CDR1 and CDR2 (germline): PRHDT, FYEKMQ (reference sequence). This CDR3 is built from 14 residues. This chain's CDR3 is CASSRGNSAYEQYF. DNA for the CDR3: TGTGCCAGCAGCCGGGGTAATTCGGCCTACGAGCAGTACTTC.

V gene TRBV7-2 combines with J gene TRBJ2-2, with D unclear. The length of the CDR3 is 15 residues. Trimming took 5 bases from V and 0 from J, leaving 10 bases between them. Germline CDR1 and CDR2: SGHTA and FQGNSA. This CDR3 reads CASSKLSPNTGELFF. The CDR3 nucleotides read TGTGCCAGCAGCAAACTCTCTCCGAACACCGGGGAGCTGTTTTTT.

CDR3 in amino acids: CASSGTVEAFF. The CDR3 region has the DNA TGTGCCAGCAGTGGGACAGTTGAAGCTTTCTTT. This rearrangement joins TRBV25-1 to TRBJ1-1, with TRBD1 as a possible D gene (6 bases). V lost 4 bases to trimming and J lost 7 bases, with 7 bases between them. This CDR3 contains 11 residues. Germline CDR1 reads MGHDK; CDR2 reads SYGVNS.

Points on this clonotype: A much larger clonotype is one base distant, so this may be a read error. J is TRBJ2-7 and V is TRBV12-3 or TRBV12-4; a possible D gene is TRBD1 (5 bases). The CDR3 runs 11 residues. Deletions cut 8 bases from V and 9 bases from J, with 14 bases between. The CDR3 DNA sequence: TGTGCCAGCCTCCAGGGAAACGGGCAGTACTTC. Translating it yields CASLQGNGQYF.

This clonotype has at least ten counts. V usage is TRBV6-6 and J usage is TRBJ2-7; 9 bases are shared with TRBD1. V lost 6 bases, J lost 7 bases, and 10 bases stayed unmatched. Per the germline V gene, CDR1 is MNHNY and CDR2 is SVGAGI (reference sequence). The CDR3 extends over 14 amino acids. CDR3 DNA: TGTGCCAGCAGCCAGCCGGGACAGGGTGGTGAGCAGTACTTC. This encodes CASSQPGQGGEQYF.

To note about this clonotype: Germline is not matched at one junction end, which may reflect a read error. This sequence joins TRBV28 and TRBJ1-2, with D uncertain. Germline V gives CDR1 MDHEN, CDR2 SYDVKM. CDR3 length equals 13 residues. The CDR3 DNA reads as TGTGCCAGCAGTTTGAGCAGGTTCGGCCCTCGGTTCTTC. This encodes CASSLSRFGPRFF.

This clonotype showed up many times. The V call is TRBV5-1, the J call TRBJ2-2; TRBD1 aligns across 7 bases. Trimming cost V 2 bases and J 6 bases; bases outside gene matches: 1. CDR3 size: 13 residues. The germline V gene encodes CDR1 SGHRS and CDR2 YFSETQ. CDR3 DNA sequence: TGCGCCAGCAGCTTTGACAGGGCCGGGGAGCTGTTTTTT. Its translation: CASSFDRAGELFF. The variable domain in full, with the rest retrieved from reference TRBV5-1 and TRBJ2-2, is KAGVTQTPRYLIKTRGQQVTLSCSPISGHRSVSWYQQTPGQGLQFLFEYFSETQRNKGNFPGRFSGRQFSNSRSEMNVSTLELGDSALYLCASSFDRAGELFFGEGSRLTVL.

This clonotype was observed a handful of times. The chain combines TRBV9 with TRBJ1-6, with TRBD1 matching 12 bases. V shed 0 bases and J 9 bases; nucleotides not matched to a gene: 4. Germline V gene sequence: CDR1 SGDLS, CDR2 YYNGEE. The CDR3 runs 16 residues. The CDR3 loop is CASSVAGTGGGSPLHF. The CDR3 bases are TGTGCCAGCAGCGTAGCTGGGACAGGGGGCGGTTCACCCCTCCACTTT.

This chain uses TRBV5-6 with TRBJ1-1, with D unresolved. V dropped 2 bases and J dropped 6 bases, with 8 bases sitting between them. There are 12 residues in the CDR3. Germline assignment: CDR1 SGHDT and CDR2 YYEEEE. The CDR3 DNA reads as TGTGCCAGCAGCTTCTTGTATTCTGAAGCTTTCTTT. Protein product: CASSFLYSEAFF.